This T cell receptor beta chain was captured in a study of shared clonotypes between healthy human individuals. On the study more broadly: Contributing individuals were two females and a few males aged 18 to 49. Each donor's CD4 naive and CD4 memory cells filled three plates apiece, CD8 naive two, and CD8 memory one.

In the case of this clone: It may be a read error: a sequence one base away is much more abundant.

The data were produced by immunoSEQ multiplex PCR, yet TCRdb's version contains in-frame clones alone and is incomplete. Counted here are hundreds of thousands of clones, around 67% occurring once; the ten biggest clones make up less than 2%. The sequence came from a woman younger than 45 in good health. Sequencing input: memory CD4+ T cells sorted from blood. Subset reported: CD45RA-negative fraction.

CDR3 coding DNA: TGTGCCAGCAGTAACAACTACGAGCAGTACTTC. Translated, it gives CASSNNYEQYF. The chain couples TRBV6-6 to TRBJ2-7; D unresolved. V was pared by 5 bases and J by 3 bases, with 5 bases between. The CDR3 has 11 amino acids. Germline values: CDR1 MNHNY, CDR2 SVGAGI (reference sequence).